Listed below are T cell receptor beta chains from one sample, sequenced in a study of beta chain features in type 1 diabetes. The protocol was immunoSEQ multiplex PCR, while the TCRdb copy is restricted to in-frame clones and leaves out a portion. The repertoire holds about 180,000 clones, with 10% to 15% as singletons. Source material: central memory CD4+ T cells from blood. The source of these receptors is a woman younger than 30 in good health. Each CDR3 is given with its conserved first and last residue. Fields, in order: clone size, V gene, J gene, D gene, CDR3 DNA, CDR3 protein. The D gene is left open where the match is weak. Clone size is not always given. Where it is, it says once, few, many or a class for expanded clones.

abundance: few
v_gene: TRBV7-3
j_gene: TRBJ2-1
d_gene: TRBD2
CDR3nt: TGTGCCAGCAGCCCGACTGGCGGGAGGTACAATGAGCAGTTCTTC
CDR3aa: CASSPTGGRYNEQFF

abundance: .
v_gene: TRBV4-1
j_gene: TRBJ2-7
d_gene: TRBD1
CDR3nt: TGCGCCAGCAGCCAAGTTGATTTTATCGGGACAGGAGCCTACGAGCAGTACTTC
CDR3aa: CASSQVDFIGTGAYEQYF

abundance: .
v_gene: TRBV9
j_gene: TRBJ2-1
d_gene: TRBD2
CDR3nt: TGTGCCAGCAGCGTAGATGCGGGAGGGCAGTTCTTC
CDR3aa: CASSVDAGGQFF

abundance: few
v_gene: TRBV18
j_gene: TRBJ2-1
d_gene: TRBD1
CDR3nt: TGTGCCAGCTCACCTACCCGGGACAGGGGTCCTGAGCAGTTCTTC
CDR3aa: CASSPTRDRGPEQFF

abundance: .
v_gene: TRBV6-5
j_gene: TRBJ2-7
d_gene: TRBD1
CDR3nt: TGTGCCAGCAGCCAACAACGACAGGGTCCCTACGAGCAGTACTTC
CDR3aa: CASSQQRQGPYEQYF

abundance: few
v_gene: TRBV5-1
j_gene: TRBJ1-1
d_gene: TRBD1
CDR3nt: TGCGCCAGCAGCTTGGTGGACAGGATGGACACTGAAGCTTTCTTT
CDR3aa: CASSLVDRMDTEAFF

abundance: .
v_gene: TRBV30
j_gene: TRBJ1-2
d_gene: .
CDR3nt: TGTGCCTGGAGTACGACAGGCTCCTATGGCTACACCTTC
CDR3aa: CAWSTTGSYGYTF

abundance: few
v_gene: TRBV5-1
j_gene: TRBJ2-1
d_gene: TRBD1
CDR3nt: TGCGCCAGCAGCTTGGGGACAGGGGTTTACAATGAGCAGTTCTTC
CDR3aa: CASSLGTGVYNEQFF

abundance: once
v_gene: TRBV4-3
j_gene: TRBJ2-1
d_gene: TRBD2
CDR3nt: TGCGCCAGCAGCCAGGCCTATAGCGGGGGAGTCGGTGAGCAGTTCTTC
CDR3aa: CASSQAYSGGVGEQFF

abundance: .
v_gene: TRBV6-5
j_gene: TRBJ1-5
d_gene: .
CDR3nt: TGTGCCAGCAGTTACTCTTTGGGGGGGCAACAGCCCCAGCATTTT
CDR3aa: CASSYSLGGQQPQHF

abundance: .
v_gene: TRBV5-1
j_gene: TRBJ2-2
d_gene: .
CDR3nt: TGCGCCAGCAGCTTGGCAGGGGCTGGCACCGGGGAGCTGTTTTTT
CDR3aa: CASSLAGAGTGELFF

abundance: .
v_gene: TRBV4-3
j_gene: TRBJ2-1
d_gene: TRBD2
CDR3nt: TGCGCCAGCAGCCAGGAGCTAGCGGCCTCCTACAATGAGCAGTTCTTC
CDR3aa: CASSQELAASYNEQFF

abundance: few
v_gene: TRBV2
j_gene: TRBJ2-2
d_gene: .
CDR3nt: TGTGCCAGCAGTGTCACGGTAAACACCGGGGAGCTGTTTTTT
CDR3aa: CASSVTVNTGELFF

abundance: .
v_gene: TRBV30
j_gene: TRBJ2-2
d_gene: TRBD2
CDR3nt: TGTGCCTGGAACTTCTGGACTAGCGGGAGTAGAAGCACCGGGGAGCTGTTTTTT
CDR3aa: CAWNFWTSGSRSTGELFF

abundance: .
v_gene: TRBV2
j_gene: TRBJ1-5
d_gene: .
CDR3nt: TGTGCCAGCAGTGGGGCTGGATATAGCAATCAGCCCCAGCATTTT
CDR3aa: CASSGAGYSNQPQHF

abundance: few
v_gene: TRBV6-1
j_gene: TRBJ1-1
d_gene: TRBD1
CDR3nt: TGTGCCAGCAGTGAAGCGAAGGGGGCAGCTAGGACTGAAGCTTTCTTT
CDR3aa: CASSEAKGAARTEAFF

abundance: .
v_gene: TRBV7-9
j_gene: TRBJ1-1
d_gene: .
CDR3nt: TGTGCCAGCAGCTTAATCGCGGGGAACACTGAAGCTTTCTTT
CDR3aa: CASSLIAGNTEAFF

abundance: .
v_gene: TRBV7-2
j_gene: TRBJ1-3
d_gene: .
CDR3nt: TGTGCCAGCAGCTTCCAGCGGACAGTCGTATTAAACACCATATATTTT
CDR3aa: CASSFQRTVVLNTIYF

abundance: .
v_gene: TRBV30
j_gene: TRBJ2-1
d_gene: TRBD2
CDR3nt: TGTGCCTGGGTCGGCGGGAGGACTTACAATGAGCAGTTCTTC
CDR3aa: CAWVGGRTYNEQFF

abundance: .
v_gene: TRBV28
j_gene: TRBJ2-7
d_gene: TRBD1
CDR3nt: TGTGCCAGCAGTCCTGGGACAGGGTGGCCCGAGCAGTACTTC
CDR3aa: CASSPGTGWPEQYF

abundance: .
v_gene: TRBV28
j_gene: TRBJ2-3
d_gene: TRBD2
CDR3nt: TGTGCCAGCAGTTCAGGATCGCTAGCGGGAGTGAAAGATACGCAGTATTTT
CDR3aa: CASSSGSLAGVKDTQYF

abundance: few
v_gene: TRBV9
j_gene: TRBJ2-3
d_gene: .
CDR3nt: TGTGCCAGCAGCCCAGACCCGGCGGGTACGCAGTATTTT
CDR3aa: CASSPDPAGTQYF

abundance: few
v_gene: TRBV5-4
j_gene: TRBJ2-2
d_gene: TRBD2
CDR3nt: TGTGCCAGCAGTGACCGACTAGCGGGAGGGGCGAACACCGGGGAGCTGTTTTTT
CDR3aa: CASSDRLAGGANTGELFF

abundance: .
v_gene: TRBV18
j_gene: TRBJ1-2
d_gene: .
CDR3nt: TGTGCCAGCTCACCATCAACAGGGCAAAATAACTATGGCTACACCTTC
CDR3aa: CASSPSTGQNNYGYTF

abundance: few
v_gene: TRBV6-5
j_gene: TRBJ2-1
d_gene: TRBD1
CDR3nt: TGTGCCAGCAGTTACGACAGGGGGGGAGGCAATGAGCAGTTCTTC
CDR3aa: CASSYDRGGGNEQFF

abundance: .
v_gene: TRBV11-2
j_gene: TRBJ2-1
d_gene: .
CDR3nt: TGTGCCAGCAGCCCCCGCAATGAGCAGTTCTTC
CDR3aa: CASSPRNEQFF

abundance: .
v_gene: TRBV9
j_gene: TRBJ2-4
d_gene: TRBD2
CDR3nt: TGTGCCAGCAGCGCGGGACTAGCGGGTGCCGTTCAGTACTTC
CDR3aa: CASSAGLAGAVQYF

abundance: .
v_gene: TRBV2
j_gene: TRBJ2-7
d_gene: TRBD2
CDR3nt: TGTGCCAGCAGTGACTGGGGGCTACGCGGGAGGAAGGACGAGCAGTACTTC
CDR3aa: CASSDWGLRGRKDEQYF

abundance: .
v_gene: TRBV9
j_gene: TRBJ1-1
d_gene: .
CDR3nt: TGTGCCAGCAGCTCCTTAGTTAGGAGTGGGGGGACTGAAGCTTTCTTT
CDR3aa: CASSSLVRSGGTEAFF

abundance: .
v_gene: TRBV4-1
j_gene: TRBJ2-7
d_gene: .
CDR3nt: TGCGCCAGCAGCCAAGTTCTTGGAGGCGGCACCTACGAGCAGTACTTC
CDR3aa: CASSQVLGGGTYEQYF

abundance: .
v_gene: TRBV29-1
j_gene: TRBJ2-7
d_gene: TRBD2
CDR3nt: TGCAGCCCGGGAGGGCTAGCGGGCTCCGTCTCCTACGAGCAGTACTTC
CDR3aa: CSPGGLAGSVSYEQYF

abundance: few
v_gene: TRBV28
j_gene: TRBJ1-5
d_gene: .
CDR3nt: TGTGCCAGCATCAGTGGTAATAGCAATCAGCCCCAGCATTTT
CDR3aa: CASISGNSNQPQHF

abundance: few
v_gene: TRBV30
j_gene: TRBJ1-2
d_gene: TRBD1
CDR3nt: TGTGCCTGGAAAACCGGGACAGGGCACTATGGCTACACCTTC
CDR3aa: CAWKTGTGHYGYTF

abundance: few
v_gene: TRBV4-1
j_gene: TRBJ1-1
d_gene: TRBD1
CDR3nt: TGCGCCAGCAGCTTCAGAGCGGGACAGGGCAATAAGAACACTGAAGCTTTCTTT
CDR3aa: CASSFRAGQGNKNTEAFF

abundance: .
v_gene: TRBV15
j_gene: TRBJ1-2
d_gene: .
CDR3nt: TGTGCCACCAGCAGCGTCCGAGGGCATGACCTTTATGGCTACACCTTC
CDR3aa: CATSSVRGHDLYGYTF

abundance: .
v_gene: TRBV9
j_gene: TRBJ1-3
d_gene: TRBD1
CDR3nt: TGTGCCAGCAGCGTCGGGACAGGGGCCTCCGGAAACACCATATATTTT
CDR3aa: CASSVGTGASGNTIYF

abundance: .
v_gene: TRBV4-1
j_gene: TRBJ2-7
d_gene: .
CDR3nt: TGCGCCAGCAGCCTTTCAGATCTCGACTACGAGCAGTACTTC
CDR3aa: CASSLSDLDYEQYF

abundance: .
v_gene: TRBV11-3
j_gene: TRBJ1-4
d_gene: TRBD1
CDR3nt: TGTGCCAGCAGCCGTACCGGGACAGGGACTGAAAAACTGTTTTTT
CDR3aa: CASSRTGTGTEKLFF

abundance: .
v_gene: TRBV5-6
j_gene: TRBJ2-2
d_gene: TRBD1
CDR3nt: TGTGCCAGCAGCATAGGCGACAGGGCCGCCGGGGAGCTGTTTTTT
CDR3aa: CASSIGDRAAGELFF

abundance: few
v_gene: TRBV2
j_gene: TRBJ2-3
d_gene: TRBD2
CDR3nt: TGTGCCACGAGGACTAGCGCCGGAATAAGCACAGATACGCAGTATTTT
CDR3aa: CATRTSAGISTDTQYF

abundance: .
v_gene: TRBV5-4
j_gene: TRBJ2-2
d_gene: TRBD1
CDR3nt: TGTGCCAGCAGCTTGGTACAGGGGACGAACACCGGGGAGCTGTTTTTT
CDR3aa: CASSLVQGTNTGELFF

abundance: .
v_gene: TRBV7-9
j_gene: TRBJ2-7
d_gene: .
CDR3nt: TGTGCCAGCAGTCGATTTATCGGGCAGGGTATGCCCTACGAGCAGTACTTC
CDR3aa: CASSRFIGQGMPYEQYF